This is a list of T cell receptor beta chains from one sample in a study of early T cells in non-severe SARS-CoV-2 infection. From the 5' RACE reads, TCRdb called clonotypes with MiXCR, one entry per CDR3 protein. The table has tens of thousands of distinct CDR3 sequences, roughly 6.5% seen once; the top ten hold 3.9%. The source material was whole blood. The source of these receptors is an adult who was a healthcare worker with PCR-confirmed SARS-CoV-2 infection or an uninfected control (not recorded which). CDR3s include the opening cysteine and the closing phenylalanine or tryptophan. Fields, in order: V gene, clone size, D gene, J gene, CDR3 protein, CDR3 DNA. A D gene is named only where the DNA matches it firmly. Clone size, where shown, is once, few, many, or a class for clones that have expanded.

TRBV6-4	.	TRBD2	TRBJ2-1	CASSEAGGPEGEQFF	TGTGCCAGCAGTGAAGCGGGGGGGCCTGAGGGTGAGCAGTTCTTC
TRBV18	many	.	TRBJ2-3	CASSPLGGSTDTQYF	TGTGCCAGCTCACCACTCGGGGGCAGCACAGATACGCAGTATTTT
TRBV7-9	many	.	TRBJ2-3	CASSLEFLSGRTDTQYF	TGTGCCAGCAGCTTAGAGTTCCTGTCAGGGCGCACAGATACGCAGTATTTT
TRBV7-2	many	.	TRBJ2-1	CASSLRVGGGTYSEQFF	TGTGCCAGCAGCTTAAGGGTCGGAGGAGGAACCTACAGTGAGCAGTTCTTC
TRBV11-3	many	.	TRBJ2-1	CASSPRGAINEQFF	TGTGCCAGCAGCCCCCGGGGGGCTATAAATGAGCAGTTCTTC
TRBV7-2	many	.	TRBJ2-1	CASSLGPQSYNEQFF	TGTGCCAGCAGCTTGGGGCCTCAATCCTACAATGAGCAGTTCTTC
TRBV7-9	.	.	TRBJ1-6	CASPLGPGRSPLHF	TGTGCCAGTCCATTAGGGCCAGGGCGATCACCCCTCCACTTT
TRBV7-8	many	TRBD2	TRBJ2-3	CASSFMTSGGSDTQYF	TGTGCCAGCAGCTTCATGACTAGCGGGGGGTCAGATACGCAGTATTTT
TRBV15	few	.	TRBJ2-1	CATSRVALGQFF	TGTGCCACCAGCAGAGTGGCCTTGGGGCAGTTCTTC
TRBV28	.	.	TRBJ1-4	CASSLSGTATNEKLFF	TGTGCCAGCAGTCTTTCAGGGACGGCAACTAATGAAAAACTGTTTTTT
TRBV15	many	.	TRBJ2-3	CATSRGLDSDTQYF	TGTGCCACCAGCAGAGGTTTAGATTCAGATACGCAGTATTTT
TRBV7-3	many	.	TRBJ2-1	CASSLEGPSSYNEQFF	TGTGCCAGCAGCTTAGAGGGCCCCTCCTCCTACAATGAGCAGTTCTTC
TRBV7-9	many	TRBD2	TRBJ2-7	CASSPRGQRGIREQYF	TGTGCCAGCAGCCCCCGCGGCCAGCGGGGGATAAGAGAGCAGTACTTC
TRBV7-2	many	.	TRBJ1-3	CASRNQGENTIYF	TGTGCCAGCAGAAATCAGGGAGAAAACACCATATATTTT
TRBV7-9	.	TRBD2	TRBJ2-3	CASSFYGGLATDTQYF	TGTGCCAGCAGCTTTTACGGGGGACTAGCGACAGATACGCAGTATTTT
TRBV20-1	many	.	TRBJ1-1	CSARVRSITEAFF	TGCAGTGCTAGAGTCCGAAGTATCACTGAAGCTTTCTTT
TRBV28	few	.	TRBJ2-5	CASSQNLETQYF	TGTGCCAGCAGTCAAAACCTTGAGACCCAGTACTTC
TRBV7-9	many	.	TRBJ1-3	CASSLVTGSGNTIYF	TGTGCCAGCAGCTTAGTGACTGGCTCTGGAAACACCATATATTTT
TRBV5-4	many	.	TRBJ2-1	CASSSGPSSSYNEQFF	TGTGCCAGCAGCTCGGGACCCTCGAGCTCCTACAATGAGCAGTTCTTC
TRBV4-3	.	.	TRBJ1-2	CASSQDSLGSYGYTF	TGCGCCAGCAGCCAAGATTCCTTGGGAAGCTATGGCTACACCTTC
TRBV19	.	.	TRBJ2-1	CASSFGGTYNEQFF	TGTGCCAGTAGTTTTGGAGGGACCTACAATGAGCAGTTCTTC
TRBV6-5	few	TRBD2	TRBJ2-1	CASRASGGRGEQFF	TGTGCCAGCAGAGCAAGCGGGGGCCGCGGGGAGCAGTTCTTC
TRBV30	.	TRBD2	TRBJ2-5	CAWTRLAGRQETQYF	TGTGCCTGGACACGACTAGCGGGGAGGCAAGAGACCCAGTACTTC
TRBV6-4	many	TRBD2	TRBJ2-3	CASSDTSGGPHTQYF	TGTGCCAGCAGTGACACTAGCGGGGGGCCTCATACGCAGTATTTT
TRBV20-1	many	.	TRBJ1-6	CSARGGSNSPLHF	TGCAGTGCTAGAGGGGGGAGTAATTCACCCCTCCACTTT
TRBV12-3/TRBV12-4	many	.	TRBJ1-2	CASSQGGGYGYTF	TGTGCCAGCAGCCAGGGAGGAGGCTATGGCTACACCTTC
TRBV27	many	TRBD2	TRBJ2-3	CASTGTSGGMGDTQYF	TGTGCCAGCACCGGGACTAGCGGGGGGATGGGAGATACGCAGTATTTT
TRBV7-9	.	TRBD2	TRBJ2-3	CASSPVAGGTTDTQYF	TGTGCCAGCAGCCCCGTAGCGGGGGGGACAACAGATACGCAGTATTTT
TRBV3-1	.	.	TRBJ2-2	CASSREATGELFF	TGTGCCAGCAGCAGAGAAGCCACCGGGGAGCTGTTTTTT
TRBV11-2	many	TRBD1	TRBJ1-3	CASSPTGGRSGNTIYF	TGTGCCAGCAGTCCCACAGGGGGCCGATCTGGAAACACCATATATTTT
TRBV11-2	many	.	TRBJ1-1	CASREQPNTEAFF	TGTGCCAGCAGAGAACAGCCGAACACTGAAGCTTTCTTT
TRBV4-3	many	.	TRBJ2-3	CASSQGLAAGDTQYF	TGCGCCAGCAGCCAAGGACTGGCGGCAGGAGATACGCAGTATTTT
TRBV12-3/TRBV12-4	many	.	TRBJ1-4	CASSPRQGNEKLFF	TGTGCCAGCAGCCCGCGTCAGGGTAATGAAAAACTGTTTTTT
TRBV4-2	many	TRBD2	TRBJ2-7	CASSQVQAGELYEQYF	TGTGCCAGCAGCCAAGTTCAAGCGGGGGAGCTCTACGAGCAGTACTTC
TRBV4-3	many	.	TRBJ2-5	CASSQELGAAKGTQYF	TGCGCCAGCAGCCAAGAATTGGGGGCAGCCAAAGGGACCCAGTACTTC
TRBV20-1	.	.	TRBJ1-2	CSARDWPRDGDYGYTF	TGCAGTGCTAGAGATTGGCCGAGGGACGGAGACTATGGCTACACCTTC
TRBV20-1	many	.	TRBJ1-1	CSARAVRTQNTEAFF	TGCAGTGCTAGGGCCGTCAGGACCCAGAACACTGAAGCTTTCTTT
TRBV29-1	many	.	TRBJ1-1	CSASTIEVEWRGTKATEAFF	TGCAGCGCGAGCACCATTGAGGTAGAATGGCGGGGGACTAAGGCTACTGAAGCTTTCTTT
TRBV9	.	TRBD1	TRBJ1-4	CASSPRTGFDEKLFF	TGTGCCAGCAGCCCCCGGACAGGGTTTGACGAAAAACTGTTTTTT
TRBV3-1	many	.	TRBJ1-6	CASSQVGLNSPLHF	TGTGCCAGCAGCCAAGTTGGGCTGAATTCACCCCTCCACTTT
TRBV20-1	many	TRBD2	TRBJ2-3	CSARLAGGTLHTDTQYF	TGCAGTGCTAGACTAGCGGGGGGCACACTTCACACAGATACGCAGTATTTT
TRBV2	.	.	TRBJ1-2	CASSGQMSYGYTF	TGTGCCAGCAGTGGGCAGATGAGCTATGGCTACACCTTC
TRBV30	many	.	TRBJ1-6	CAWSPPGVANSPLHF	TGTGCCTGGAGTCCCCCCGGTGTGGCGAATTCACCCCTCCACTTT
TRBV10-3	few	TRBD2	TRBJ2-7	CAISAGLAGVEGEQYF	TGTGCCATCAGCGCGGGACTAGCGGGGGTGGAAGGCGAGCAGTACTTC
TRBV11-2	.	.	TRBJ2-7	CASSLDRGTRRYEQYF	TGTGCCAGCAGCTTAGATCGGGGAACCCGAAGATACGAGCAGTACTTC
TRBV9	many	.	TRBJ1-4	CASSVQPMTNEKLFF	TGTGCCAGCAGCGTACAACCAATGACTAATGAAAAACTGTTTTTT
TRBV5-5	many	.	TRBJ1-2	CASSLNAENYGYTF	TGTGCCAGCAGCTTGAACGCAGAGAACTATGGCTACACCTTC
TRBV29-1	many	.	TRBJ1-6	CSALPGHNSPLHF	TGCAGCGCCCTCCCAGGCCATAATTCACCCCTCCACTTT
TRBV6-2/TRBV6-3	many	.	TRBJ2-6	CATTSTGLSGANVLTF	TGTGCCACAACTTCGACAGGACTCTCTGGGGCCAACGTCCTGACTTTC
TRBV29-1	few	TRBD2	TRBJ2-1	CSVHSGGAGDEQFF	TGCAGCGTTCATAGCGGGGGGGCAGGTGATGAGCAGTTCTTC
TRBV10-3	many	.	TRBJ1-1	CAISEEVSWHMTEAFF	TGTGCCATCAGTGAGGAGGTCTCCTGGCACATGACTGAAGCTTTCTTT
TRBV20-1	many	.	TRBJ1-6	CSARQGNSPLHF	TGCAGTGCTAGACAGGGGAATTCACCCCTCCACTTT
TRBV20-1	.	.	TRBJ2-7	CGVAGQVSEQYF	TGCGGCGTGGCAGGCCAGGTATCCGAGCAGTACTTC
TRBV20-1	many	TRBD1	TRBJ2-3	CSARRTGESFLTDTQYF	TGCAGTGCTAGAAGGACAGGGGAGTCATTTTTGACAGATACGCAGTATTTT